The T cell receptor beta chain under discussion was sequenced for a study of cytotoxic CD8 clonotypes in ibrutinib-treated CLL. Overall study results and limits: The study found clonality rose at ibrutinib response, then fell toward baseline at progression.

Germline CDR1 is MNHNY and CDR2 is SVGAGI (reference sequence). The CDR3 covers 14 residues. V lost 2 bases and J lost 5, with 10 bases in between. This clone was observed a handful of times. Its antigen is as yet unknown. The table came from immunoSEQ multiplex PCR; TCRdb's copy has only in-frame clones and leaves some out. The sample includes 90,000 to 150,000 clones, 45% to 65% of them seen just once. This TCR was sampled from a human donor with chronic lymphocytic leukemia. Sequenced material: PBMCs, taken after 24 months of ibrutinib treatment. The chain recombines TRBV6-6 with TRBJ1-5; no clear D. The CDR3 sequence is CASSYKGSDQPQHF. In nucleotides, the CDR3 is TGTGCCAGCAGTTACAAGGGATCTGATCAGCCCCAGCATTTT.